This T cell receptor beta chain came from a study of cytomegalovirus exposure and HLA in healthy donors. Study results and caveats: Analysis performed later showed TCR beta chains linked to HLA being more clonally expanded than equally common others. Another analysis was done later, and it associated approximately 18,000 TCR beta sequences with HLA alleles at 0.05 false discovery rate. Sequencing likely generated an artifact that appeared as a cluster of highly shared sequence variants. A later analysis reportedly identified an Asian-associated ancestry cluster as carrying fewer N-insertions than the approximately 710-donor mean.

The primer mix had 60 Vbeta and 13 Jbeta primers. Here immunoSEQ multiplex PCR was the method, and the copy in TCRdb shows in-frame clones only, minus some. Here the sample spans around 75,000 clones, around 78% being singletons. Regarding this clone: Antigen: not known.

This clonotype was sampled from a middle-aged man in good health and CMV-seronegative. The sample comprised PBMCs.

The CDR3 DNA follows: TGTGCCAGCAGCTTTAGCGGGGGCCGCACCGGGGAGCTGTTTTTT. Translating gives CASSFSGGRTGELFF. The V and J genes are TRBV7-3 and TRBJ2-2, with 9 positions matching TRBD2. V lost 3 bases, J lost 4 bases, and 3 bases stayed unmatched. CDR1 is SGHTA, CDR2 FQGTGA, per germline. The CDR3 loop spans 15 amino acids.